This entry lists 21 T cell receptor beta chains sequenced from one sample in a study of T cell responses to AZD1222 COVID-19 vaccine. Some clones are missing from TCRdb's copy, which holds only in-frame ones; the method was immunoSEQ multiplex PCR. Of about 100,000 clones listed, 84% were seen once; the top ten hold 15% to 20%. The sequencing here drew on peripheral blood, taken on day 0 of AZD1222 vaccination. All receptors come from an adult in good health.

This clone turned up a few times. The chain has TRBV9 and TRBJ1-4, with D unclear. V shed 2 bases and J shed 8 bases, with 13 bases lying between them. Germline CDR1 and CDR2: SGDLS and YYNGEE. The CDR3 extends over 14 amino acids. CDR3 nucleotide sequence: TGTGCCAGCAGCGTGAGTCCCGGGATAGAAAAACTGTTTTTT. Its protein product is CASSVSPGIEKLFF.

This clone has more than one count but fewer than ten. The V call is TRBV2, the J call TRBJ2-1; TRBD1 matches at 11 bases. Trimming cost V 8 bases and J 6 bases; bases outside gene matches: 6. Looked up from germline, CDR1 is SNHLY and CDR2 is FYNNEI. The CDR3 spans 14 residues. The CDR3 reads CASDTGTGGNEQFF. CDR3 DNA sequence: TGTGCCAGCGACACCGGGACAGGGGGCAATGAGCAGTTCTTC. The full variable domain, in which reference TRBV2 and TRBJ2-1 provide the parts outside the CDR3, is EPEVTQTPSHQVTQMGQEVILRCVPISNHLYFYWYRQILGQKVEFLVSFYNNEISEKSEIFDDQFSVERPDGSNFTLKIRSTKLEDSAMYFCASDTGTGGNEQFFGPGTRLTVL.

Details on this clone: The junction does not match germline at one end; this may be a read error. This chain connects TRBV12-5 to TRBJ2-1; D possibly corresponds to TRBD2 (5 bases). This CDR3 region has 11 residues. Germline CDR1 and CDR2: LGHNT and FRNRAP. The CDR3 protein is CASGSGLWEIF. CDR3 bases: TGTGCTAGTGGCTCCGGACTTTGGGAGATCTTC.

This chain uses TRBV7-2 with TRBJ1-2; D is undetermined. The CDR3 has 12 residues. Germline lookup yields CDR1 SGHTA and CDR2 FQGNSA. The V end was cut by 1 base, the J end by 8 bases, with 8 bases between. DNA for the CDR3: TGTGCCAGCAGCTTAGAGGTCCGAGGCTACACCTTC. It translates to CASSLEVRGYTF.

The J gene is TRBJ1-3, the V gene TRBV28; weak D call: TRBD1 (6 bases). The ends were cut back, 7 bases at V and 9 bases at J, with 16 bases in the middle. CDR3 length: 13 residues. In germline, CDR1 is MDHEN, CDR2 SYDVKM. The CDR3 loop reads CASIGGGWGTIYF. As DNA, the CDR3 is TGTGCCAGCATTGGAGGGGGATGGGGCACCATATATTTT.

This clone was seen more than once but under ten times. The chain employs TRBV3-1 (or the pseudogene TRBV3-2) and TRBJ2-1; 9 positions agree with TRBD1. Germline V CDR1 and CDR2: LGHDT, YNNKEL (reference sequence). Trimming cost V 3 bases and J 6 bases; bases outside gene matches: 12. This CDR3 has 17 amino acids. This CDR3 reads CASSHQKSGQGGNEQFF. In DNA form, the CDR3 reads TGTGCCAGCAGCCACCAGAAATCGGGACAGGGAGGCAATGAGCAGTTCTTC.

The rearrangement uses TRBV15 and TRBJ2-1; D assignment may be TRBD1 or TRBD2 (5 bases each). This CDR3 has 15 residues. V was trimmed by 0 bases and J by 5 bases, leaving 11 bases between them. The V gene's germline CDR1 is LNHNV and CDR2 YYDKDF (reference sequence). CDR3 nucleotide sequence: TGTGCCACCAGCAGAGATAGTGGGGGAAACAATGAGCAGTTCTTC. It codes for CATSRDSGGNNEQFF.

The chain employs TRBV4-1 and TRBJ1-2, with 8 bases fitting TRBD1. The V gene's germline CDR1 is MGHRA and CDR2 YSYEKL. This CDR3 comprises 15 residues. The V gene end was trimmed by 0 bases and the J gene end by 8 bases; junction bases not matched to a gene: 8. Here the CDR3 DNA reads TGCGCCAGCAGCCAAGAGGGCCAGGGGGCGAGAGGCTACACCTTC. This codes for CASSQEGQGARGYTF.

In its sample, this clone was seen once. This chain connects TRBV27 to TRBJ1-2; D may be TRBD1 (6 bases). This CDR3 comprises 12 residues. Germline lookup yields CDR1 MNHEY and CDR2 SMNVEV (reference sequence). The germline V and J ends were trimmed by 9 bases and 6 bases, with 14 bases remaining between them. The CDR3 bases are TGTGCCAGTCGGACGGGGGCCGATGGCTACACCTTC. This encodes CASRTGADGYTF.

The chain joins TRBV7-9 to TRBJ2-7; D uncertain. The CDR3 sequence is 15 residues long. Germline values: CDR1 SEHNR, CDR2 FQNEAQ (reference sequence). V was pared by 4 bases and J by 4 bases, with 17 bases between. This CDR3 reads CASSSDGLFPYEQYF. In nucleotides, the CDR3 is TGTGCCAGCAGCTCAGACGGGCTTTTCCCATACGAGCAGTACTTC.

The rearrangement links TRBV6-5 to TRBJ1-6; D unclear. The germline V gene has CDR1 MNHEY and CDR2 SVGAGI. The CDR3 has 14 amino acids. V lost 10 bases and J lost 7, with 17 bases in between. CDR3 residues: CATSYGKGNSPLHF. In DNA, the CDR3 is TGTGCCACGTCATATGGGAAAGGGAATTCACCCCTCCACTTT.

V gene TRBV3-1 (or the pseudogene TRBV3-2) combines with J gene TRBJ1-1; 9 bases are a match to TRBD1. The CDR3 runs 16 residues. The germline CDR1 and CDR2 sequences are LGHDT and YNNKEL (reference sequence). V lost 6 bases, J lost 0 bases, and 8 bases stayed unmatched. In DNA form, the CDR3 reads TGTGCCAGCAGACAGGGGGCGGGATCCATGAACACTGAAGCTTTCTTT. Amino acid sequence: CASRQGAGSMNTEAFF.

The V call is TRBV18, the J call TRBJ1-2; D uncertain. This CDR3 region has 14 residues. Trimming took 3 bases from V and 0 from J, leaving 8 bases between them. CDR1 is KGHSH and CDR2 is LQKENI in the germline V gene. CDR3 protein: CASSPSETNYGYTF. DNA for the CDR3: TGTGCCAGCTCACCCTCCGAAACTAACTATGGCTACACCTTC.

This chain links TRBV20-1 with TRBJ2-5, with TRBD1 matching 7 bases. J gave up 5 bases and V 3 bases, and 9 bases lay outside the gene matches. Germline loops: CDR1 DFQATT, CDR2 SNEGSKA (reference sequence). This CDR3 is built from 14 residues. The CDR3: CSASVPTGMETQYF. DNA for the CDR3: TGCAGTGCTAGTGTTCCGACAGGGATGGAGACCCAGTACTTC.

V gene TRBV11-3 combines with J gene TRBJ1-1, with D unclear. CDR1 is SGHNT, CDR2 YENEEA, per germline. The CDR3 extends over 13 amino acids. Trimming took 2 bases from V and 6 from J, leaving 10 bases between them. CDR3 DNA: TGTGCCAGCAGCTTACCTTGGCAGGCTGAAGCTTTCTTT. The encoded protein is CASSLPWQAEAFF.

The rearrangement uses TRBV19 and TRBJ1-3; no definite D call. The CDR3 runs 13 residues. From germline, CDR1 is LNHDA and CDR2 SQIVND (reference sequence). Trimming pared 4 bases from V and 4 bases from J, leaving 8 bases between. The CDR3 bases are TGTGCCAGTAGTAGTTGGGCCGGAAACACCATATATTTT. This gives the protein CASSSWAGNTIYF.

In its sample, this clone was seen a few times. This rearrangement joins TRBV19 to TRBJ2-1; D gene ambiguous. Trimming took off 6 bases at V and 5 bases at J, with 17 bases between the two ends. Germline V lookup: CDR1 LNHDA, CDR2 SQIVND (reference sequence). This CDR3 region has 15 residues. The CDR3 reads CASRMTRQPNNEQFF. CDR3 in DNA: TGTGCCAGTAGAATGACCCGACAACCAAACAATGAGCAGTTCTTC.

The rearrangement joins TRBV12-5 to TRBJ1-3; unclear D gene. This CDR3 region has 18 residues. Looked up from germline, CDR1 is LGHNT and CDR2 is FRNRAP. V gave up 0 bases and J gave up 0 bases, with 15 bases separating them. The CDR3 protein is CASGLVIYLGASGNTIYF. Written as DNA, the CDR3 is TGTGCTAGTGGTTTGGTAATTTACCTGGGCGCCTCTGGAAACACCATATATTTT.

The gene calls are TRBV6-2 or TRBV6-3 and TRBJ2-6; D call uncertain. Looked up from germline, CDR1 is MNHEY and CDR2 is SVGEGT. V was clipped by 4 bases and J by 0 bases, with 7 bases between them. This CDR3 has 15 amino acids. CDR3 sequence: CASSFAFSGANVLTF. CDR3 coding DNA: TGTGCCAGCAGTTTTGCCTTCTCTGGGGCCAACGTCCTGACTTTC.

The chain links TRBV2 to TRBJ2-3, with 7 positions matching TRBD2. This CDR3 region has 15 residues. The junction had 12 bases not matched to a gene; V was cut back by 8 bases and J by 4 bases. Germline CDR1 is SNHLY and CDR2 is FYNNEI. CDR3 in DNA: TGTGCCAGCGTACCGGGACTAAGGCCCGCAGATACGCAGTATTTT. Its protein is CASVPGLRPADTQYF.

The chain is built from TRBV5-4 and TRBJ1-2; D is unresolved. The CDR3 loop spans 12 amino acids. The germline V and J ends were trimmed by 4 bases and 7 bases, with 11 bases remaining between them. Germline V gives CDR1 SGHNT, CDR2 YYREEE (reference sequence). The chain's CDR3 is CASSIEIGGYTF. The CDR3 DNA reads as TGTGCCAGCAGCATCGAAATTGGTGGCTACACCTTC.